This T cell receptor (beta chain) was identified during a study of T cell responses to AZD1222 COVID-19 vaccine. Study-wide points: Repertoire sampling happened only post peak T cell response. Females made up more of the donors, who were largely white British, and clonal diversity may have come out too low.

As for this clone: Its specificity is unknown.

This CDR3 spans 10 amino acids. Germline CDR1 LGHDT, CDR2 YNNKEL (reference sequence). Trimming removed 4 bases from V and 9 bases from J, with 7 bases in between. TCRdb's table, derived via immunoSEQ multiplex PCR, lists solely in-frame clones and lacks some. Counted here are 120,000 or so clones, around 89% occurring once; the ten biggest clones make up approximately 5.4%. Sequencing was performed on peripheral blood, taken on day 0 of AZD1222 vaccination. This chain uses TRBV3-1 (or the pseudogene TRBV3-2) with TRBJ2-7; no clear D gene. The TCR was taken from an adult in good health. CDR3 region: CASSPPGQYF. CDR3 DNA sequence: TGTGCCAGCAGCCCCCCGGGGCAGTACTTC.